These 19 T cell receptor beta chains were all obtained from the same sample, sequenced in a study of T-cell reconstitution after alpha-beta-depleted transplantation in children. A TCRbeta library incorporating unique molecular identifiers was prepared. TCRdb re-derived calls from the PCR reads in MiXCR, one entry per CDR3 protein. The sample has some 200,000 distinct CDR3 sequences, approximately 8% seen once. Material: PBMCs, mostly from graft donor cells, obtained 360 days after TCRalphabeta/CD19-depleted stem cell transplant. The receptors were gathered from a male patient under 10 years old who had a stem cell transplant for acute myeloid leukemia, so the T cells may come from the graft donor.

There are many counts of this clonotype. The V call is TRBV15, the J call TRBJ1-5; the match to TRBD1 covers 8 bases. The CDR3 totals 17 residues. J was trimmed by 1 base and V by 3 bases; bases with no gene match: 8. CDR1 is LNHNV, CDR2 YYDKDF, per germline (reference sequence). CDR3 amino acids: CATSSLRTGRSNQPQHF. The DNA of the CDR3 is TGTGCCACCAGCAGCCTTAGGACAGGGCGCAGCAATCAGCCCCAGCATTTT.

This clonotype has only a few counts. The rearrangement links TRBV11-2 to TRBJ2-7, with D unresolved. The CDR3 length is 16 residues. Germline CDR1 and CDR2: SGHAT and FQNNGV. The germline V and J ends were trimmed by 6 bases and 3 bases, with 21 bases remaining between them. The DNA for the CDR3 is TGTGCCAGCAGATCAGAAGGGTCCCACCGATACTACGAGCAGTACGTC. It codes for CASRSEGSHRYYEQYV.

The chain links TRBV5-1 to TRBJ2-3, with D uncertain. Trimming removed 4 bases at V and 6 bases at J, with 9 bases between. Germline-derived CDR1 and CDR2 are SGHRS and YFSETQ. This CDR3 spans 12 amino acids. CDR3 sequence (DNA): TGCGCCAGCAGCGGCCTGACGGATACGCAGTATTTT. Amino acids: CASSGLTDTQYF.

The chain uses TRBV29-1 and TRBJ2-7, with D perhaps given as TRBD1 or TRBD2 (5 bases each). This CDR3 comprises 13 residues. Trimming stripped 4 bases from V and 5 bases from J, with 15 bases between. In germline, CDR1 is SQVTM, CDR2 ANQGSEA. CDR3 protein: CSVAVAGRDEQYV. CDR3 nucleotide sequence: TGCAGCGTTGCGGTGGCAGGGAGAGACGAGCAGTACGTC.

Turning to this clonotype: A junction boundary mismatches the germline segment, possibly from a read error. The CDR3 spells CASSVTGLSKETQYF. CDR3 DNA sequence: TGTGCCAGCAGCGTAACAGGGTTAAGTAAGGAGACCCAGTACTTC. The rearrangement joins TRBV7-3 to TRBJ2-5, with TRBD1 as a possible D gene (6 bases). The germline V gene encodes CDR1 SGHTA and CDR2 FQGTGA. CDR3 length equals 15 residues.

This clonotype has more than one count but fewer than ten. The chain has TRBV6-5 and TRBJ2-2; perhaps TRBD2 as D (6 bases). This CDR3 is 14 amino acids long. Trimming took 3 bases from V and 5 from J, leaving 10 bases between them. CDR1 is MNHEY, CDR2 SVGAGI, per germline. Written as DNA, the CDR3 is TGTGCCAGCAGTTATTTGGGGGGTACCGGGGAGCTGTTTTTT. Its protein is CASSYLGGTGELFF.

This clonotype was seen repeatedly, ten times or more. The V call is TRBV12-3 or TRBV12-4, the J call TRBJ1-6; D not resolved. The CDR3 totals 12 residues. Trimming pared 7 bases from V and 1 base from J, leaving 2 bases between. The DNA of the CDR3 is TGTGCCAGCACGTCCTATAATTCACCCCTCCACTTT. This codes for CASTSYNSPLHF.

A note on this clonotype: Relative to the germline gene, one junction end is altered; a read error may explain this. The chain combines TRBV12-3 or TRBV12-4 with TRBJ2-1, with D tentatively TRBD1 (6 bases). The CDR3 covers 17 residues. The CDR3 DNA follows: TGTGCCAACAGTTCCACTCTCGGGACACTCCTGGGCAATGAGCAGTTCTTC. Translation gives CANSSTLGTLLGNEQFF.

This clonotype was detected ten times or more. The rearrangement links TRBV4-3 to TRBJ2-3, with 9 bases that match TRBD2. Germline CDR1 reads LGHNA; CDR2 reads YSLEER. The CDR3 is made up of 16 amino acids. The ends lost 4 bases at V and 3 bases at J; junction bases unmatched: 8. CDR3 DNA: TGCGCCAGCAGCCTCTCCGCTAGCGGGATAACAGATACGCAGTATTTT. As protein: CASSLSASGITDTQYF.

This clonotype occurred a few times. The chain uses TRBV3-1 and TRBJ1-4; a possible D gene is TRBD1 (6 bases). Germline-derived CDR1 and CDR2 are LGHDT and YNNKEL (reference sequence). Trimming pared 2 bases from V and 8 bases from J, leaving 15 bases between. The CDR3 covers 15 residues. The CDR3 bases are TGTGCCAGCAGCCAACGGGAAACAGGGAGGGAAAAACTGTTTTTT. Its protein product is CASSQRETGREKLFF.

The CDR3 is CASSWGLAGSYEQYV. CDR3 DNA sequence: TGTGCCAGCAGCTGGGGTCTAGCGGGGTCCTACGAGCAGTACGTC. The rearrangement uses TRBV5-5 and TRBJ2-7; 9 nucleotides match TRBD2. Germline lookup yields CDR1 SGHKS and CDR2 YYEKEE (reference sequence). The CDR3 consists of 15 residues. Unmatched junction bases numbered 5, after V lost 3 bases and J lost 1 base.

This clonotype appeared a few times. The chain has TRBV20-1 and TRBJ1-4; D gene ambiguous. Germline CDR1 is DFQATT and CDR2 is SNEGSKA (reference sequence). The CDR3 runs 13 residues. V lost 3 bases to trimming and J lost 8 bases, with 13 bases between them. The CDR3 region is CSARRGNQEKLFF. The CDR3 DNA reads as TGCAGTGCTAGGAGAGGGAATCAAGAAAAACTGTTTTTT.

This clonotype was detected ten times or more. This sequence joins TRBV20-1 and TRBJ2-3; D may be TRBD2 (6 bases). Trimming left V 2 bases short and J 7 bases short, with 16 bases between. The V gene's germline CDR1 is DFQATT and CDR2 SNEGSKA (reference sequence). CDR3 length equals 14 residues. DNA for the CDR3: TGCAGTGCTAGATGGGGGGTTCCGGGGAATACGCAGTATTTT. This encodes CSARWGVPGNTQYF.

This clonotype has only a few counts. The chain carries TRBV4-2 and TRBJ2-7; 7 nucleotides agree with TRBD2. The CDR3 is made up of 16 amino acids. The ends lost 0 bases at V and 0 bases at J; junction bases unmatched: 5. Germline CDR1 is LGHNA and CDR2 is YNFKEQ. The CDR3 DNA reads TGTGCCAGCAGCCAAGACTCCGGGACTAACTCCTACGAGCAGTACTTC. It yields the protein CASSQDSGTNSYEQYF.

The chain uses TRBV7-6 and TRBJ1-3; TRBD1 matches 10 bases. V dropped 5 bases and J dropped 2; count of bases not matched to a gene: 12. CDR3 length: 18 residues. Germline V gives CDR1 SGHVS, CDR2 FNYEAQ. The DNA of the CDR3 is TGTGCCAGCAGCCCCGGGACAGGGGAATATTCTCCTGGAAACACCATATATTTT. Encoded protein: CASSPGTGEYSPGNTIYF.

This clonotype was counted at least ten times. CDR3: CASSLTYRDHNEQFF. In DNA, the CDR3 is TGTGCCAGCAGCTTAACTTACAGGGACCACAATGAGCAGTTCTTC. The chain joins TRBV7-2 to TRBJ2-1; possibly TRBD1 for D (6 bases). Germline V CDR1 and CDR2: SGHTA, FQGNSA. CDR3 size: 15 residues. V lost 2 bases to trimming and J lost 5 bases, with 13 bases between them.

This clonotype was seen repeatedly, ten times or more. The chain combines TRBV29-1 with TRBJ2-3; 9 positions match TRBD2. V gave up 6 bases and J gave up 2 bases; unmatched junction bases: 6. CDR1 and CDR2 from the germline V gene are SQVTM and ANQGSEA. The CDR3 sequence is 14 residues long. This CDR3 reads CSVRPGLATDTQYF. CDR3 coding DNA: TGCAGCGTCCGTCCGGGACTAGCCACAGATACGCAGTATTTT.

This rearrangement joins TRBV12-3 or TRBV12-4 to TRBJ1-2; weak D call: TRBD1 (6 bases). The CDR3 length is 12 residues. Trimming cost V 6 bases and J 8 bases, with 13 bases left between them. The chain's CDR3 is CASRIYTGGYTF. The CDR3 nucleotides are TGTGCCAGCAGGATTTATACAGGGGGCTACACCTTC.

In its sample, this clonotype was seen many times. This sequence joins TRBV7-9 and TRBJ1-2; D perhaps matches TRBD1 (5 bases). The CDR3 consists of 13 residues. Deletions cut 5 bases from V and 5 bases from J, with 12 bases between. Germline CDR1 and CDR2: SEHNR and FQNEAQ (reference sequence). CDR3 sequence: CASSARGVYGYTF. CDR3 DNA: TGTGCCAGCAGCGCACGAGGGGTTTATGGCTACACCTTC.